Below, 21 T cell receptor beta chains from the same sample are listed, as sequenced in a study of cytomegalovirus exposure and HLA in healthy donors. It was with 60 Vbeta and 13 Jbeta primers that the PCR ran. The method was immunoSEQ multiplex PCR; TCRdb's version includes in-frame clones alone and lacks a portion of them. The table includes under 300,000 clones, 81% detected once. Sequenced: PBMCs. The receptors originated from a woman aged 60-70 years in good health and CMV-seropositive.

The V gene is TRBV4-1, the J gene TRBJ1-1; 8 bases fit TRBD1. The trim removed 1 base at V and 7 bases at J, leaving 8 bases unmatched. The CDR3 covers 15 residues. Germline V gives CDR1 MGHRA, CDR2 YSYEKL. The CDR3 DNA sequence: TGCGCCAGCAGCCAAGGTCCGACAGGGGTTAGTGAAGCTTTCTTT. This codes for CASSQGPTGVSEAFF.

The gene calls are TRBV10-3 and TRBJ2-3, with 7 bases matching TRBD2. With 0 bases clipped from V and 4 bases from J, the junction kept 4 bases outside the gene matches. The CDR3 has 15 residues. Germline V gene sequence: CDR1 ENHRY, CDR2 SYGVKD. The CDR3 here is CAISESSGGSDTQYF. The CDR3, as DNA: TGTGCCATCAGTGAGTCTTCGGGAGGCTCAGATACGCAGTATTTT.

The chain carries TRBV27 and TRBJ1-5; D uncertain. V shed 3 bases and J shed 6 bases, with 9 bases lying between them. Germline assignment: CDR1 MNHEY and CDR2 SMNVEV (reference sequence). The CDR3 is 13 residues long. The CDR3 sequence: CASSFIEGQPQHF. The CDR3 bases are TGTGCCAGCAGTTTCATCGAGGGTCAGCCCCAGCATTTT.

The rearrangement links TRBV5-4 to TRBJ1-1; D is uncertain. V dropped 6 bases and J dropped 1 base, with 10 bases sitting between them. Germline CDR1 reads SGHNT; CDR2 reads YYREEE (reference sequence). The CDR3 consists of 13 residues. This CDR3 reads CASNFQENTEAFF. CDR3 coding DNA: TGTGCCAGCAACTTCCAGGAGAACACTGAAGCTTTCTTT.

CDR3 sequence: CASSLWGLAGGGETQYF. In DNA form, the CDR3 reads TGCGCCAGCAGCTTGTGGGGACTAGCGGGAGGAGGGGAGACCCAGTACTTC. This chain links TRBV5-1 with TRBJ2-5; 15 positions agree with TRBD2. Germline CDR1 and CDR2: SGHRS and YFSETQ. This CDR3 is 17 amino acids long. V trimming: 1 base; J trimming: 5 bases; junction bases outside the gene matches: 6.

V gene TRBV10-3 combines with J gene TRBJ2-7; 9 nucleotides match TRBD2. Unmatched junction bases numbered 6, after V lost 7 bases and J lost 5 bases. Per the germline V gene, CDR1 is ENHRY and CDR2 is SYGVKD. CDR3 length equals 13 residues. CDR3 nucleotides: TGTGCCATCACTTCCGGGACTAGCAACGAGCAGTACTTC. Its translation: CAITSGTSNEQYF.

As concerns this clone: The junction and the germline gene differ at one end; a read error may be behind it. This rearrangement joins TRBV6-5 to TRBJ1-1, with a tentative D call TRBD1 (6 bases). The CDR3 runs to 15 residues. The germline CDR1 and CDR2 sequences are MNHEY and SVGAGI. CDR3 residues: CASSTSGVGNTGAFF. The DNA for the CDR3 is TGTGCCAGCAGTACATCAGGGGTCGGGAACACTGGAGCTTTCTTT.

This chain joins TRBV5-4 and TRBJ1-1, with D unclear. Trimming left V 0 bases short and J 1 base short, with 10 bases between. In germline, CDR1 is SGHNT, CDR2 YYREEE (reference sequence). This CDR3 spans 15 amino acids. The CDR3 protein is CASSLGLAENTEAFF. The DNA of the CDR3 is TGTGCCAGCAGCTTGGGTTTGGCAGAGAACACTGAAGCTTTCTTT.

The chain employs TRBV27 and TRBJ2-7; D might be TRBD2 (5 bases). Trimming pared 5 bases from V and 4 bases from J, leaving 15 bases between. The CDR3 contains 14 residues. CDR1 is MNHEY, CDR2 SMNVEV, per germline (reference sequence). Here the CDR3 DNA reads TGTGCCAGCAGTCTAGACTACCAACTTTACGAGCAGTACTTC. The encoded protein is CASSLDYQLYEQYF.

The chain combines TRBV11-3 with TRBJ2-7, with 7 bases aligning to TRBD1. Germline CDR1 and CDR2: SGHNT and YENEEA. The V and J ends lost 2 bases and 6 bases, in that order; junction bases with no gene match: 4. The CDR3 length is 13 residues. This chain's CDR3 is CASSLIQGTEQYF. CDR3 bases: TGTGCCAGCAGCTTAATACAGGGGACCGAGCAGTACTTC.

J is TRBJ2-7 and V is TRBV7-9, with TRBD1 identical over 9 bases. This CDR3 is 15 amino acids long. CDR1 SEHNR and CDR2 FQNEAQ come from the germline V gene (reference sequence). The V gene end was trimmed by 1 base and the J gene end by 1 base; junction bases not matched to a gene: 2. The CDR3 protein is CASSLVGTGSYEQYF. The DNA of the CDR3 is TGTGCCAGCAGCTTAGTCGGGACAGGGTCCTACGAGCAGTACTTC.

This clone was observed a few times. The chain carries TRBV7-9 and TRBJ1-2; D is perhaps TRBD1 (5 bases). This CDR3 spans 13 amino acids. Germline CDR1 is SEHNR and CDR2 is FQNEAQ (reference sequence). V was cut by 1 base and J by 4 bases, with 7 bases left in between. The CDR3 sequence is CASSLGQLYGYTF. As DNA, the CDR3 is TGTGCCAGCAGCTTAGGACAGCTCTATGGCTACACCTTC.

The J gene is TRBJ2-7, the V gene TRBV7-9; possibly TRBD2 for D (5 bases). This CDR3 contains 14 residues. V was cut by 4 bases and J by 2 bases, with 12 bases left in between. The germline V gene has CDR1 SEHNR and CDR2 FQNEAQ (reference sequence). The CDR3 protein is CASSSRTYAYEQYF. The CDR3 DNA follows: TGTGCCAGCAGCTCAAGGACTTATGCCTACGAGCAGTACTTC. Full variable domain (outside the CDR3, taken from reference TRBV7-9 and TRBJ2-7): DTGVSQNPRHKITKRGQNVTFRCDPISEHNRLYWYRQTLGQGPEFLTYFQNEAQLEKSRLLSDRFSAERPKGSFSTLEIQRTEQGDSAMYLCASSSRTYAYEQYFGPGTRLTVT.

The rearrangement joins TRBV5-6 to TRBJ1-5; D not certain. The V and J ends lost 3 bases and 1 base respectively, with 8 bases between them. This CDR3 has 14 residues. Looked up from germline, CDR1 is SGHDT and CDR2 is YYEEEE. The CDR3 nucleotides are TGTGCCAGCAGCTCAGAGGCAAGCAATCAGCCCCAGCATTTT. The encoded protein is CASSSEASNQPQHF.

In the case of this clone: At one end the junction does not follow the germline gene, possibly because of a read error. The chain carries TRBV7-9 and TRBJ2-1; TRBD2 might be the D (5 bases). Germline V gene data show CDR1 as SEHNR and CDR2 as FQNEAQ (reference sequence). The CDR3 covers 18 residues. The CDR3 coding sequence is TGTTCCAGCAGCTGGAGAAGGTTCCCTAGCTCTTCCTACAATGAGCAGTTCTTC. It codes for CSSSWRRFPSSSYNEQFF.

There are a few counts of this clone. The chain carries TRBV15 and TRBJ2-7; 7 bases are shared with TRBD2. This CDR3 is 14 amino acids long. The V gene end was trimmed by 3 bases and the J gene end by 3 bases; junction bases not matched to a gene: 5. CDR1 and CDR2 from the germline V gene are LNHNV and YYDKDF (reference sequence). The chain's CDR3 is CATSSRLADYEQYF. The CDR3 DNA reads as TGTGCCACCAGCAGCCGACTAGCAGACTACGAGCAGTACTTC.

The rearrangement joins TRBV6-1 to TRBJ2-7, with 8 bases identical to TRBD1. Trimming cost V 1 base and J 3 bases; bases outside gene matches: 14. Germline V gene lookup returns CDR1 MNHNS and CDR2 SASEGT. This CDR3 has 18 amino acids. The CDR3 here is CASSEGLTGAVFRYEQYF. The CDR3 coding sequence is TGTGCCAGCAGTGAAGGTCTGACAGGGGCCGTCTTCCGCTACGAGCAGTACTTC.

This sequence joins TRBV4-2 and TRBJ2-3, with 7 nucleotides matching TRBD2. Germline trimming cut 0 bases from V and 1 base from J; bases unmatched to any gene: 4. The CDR3 is made up of 16 amino acids. Germline CDR1 reads LGHNA; CDR2 reads YNFKEQ. The DNA of the CDR3 is TGTGCCAGCAGCCAAGAGGCTAGCGGTGGCACAGATACGCAGTATTTT. Translated: CASSQEASGGTDTQYF.

The rearrangement uses TRBV5-1 and TRBJ2-7; no clear D. V lost 2 bases and J 0 bases, leaving 9 bases between the germline ends. In germline, CDR1 is SGHRS, CDR2 YFSETQ. The CDR3 covers 14 residues. The CDR3 region has the DNA TGCGCCAGCAGCTTTGGTCCCGGCTCCTACGAGCAGTACTTC. Translated: CASSFGPGSYEQYF.

This clone was seen a few times. The V gene is TRBV7-9, the J gene TRBJ1-3; D is unresolved. The V gene's germline CDR1 is SEHNR and CDR2 FQNEAQ (reference sequence). The CDR3 is 15 residues long. Trimming left V 4 bases short and J 0 bases short, with 10 bases between. The CDR3 DNA reads as TGTGCCAGCAGCTCCAGGTCCCGCTCTGGAAACACCATATATTTT. Translation gives CASSSRSRSGNTIYF.

Points on this clone: The germline gene is not matched at one end of the junction; a read error may be the cause. V gene TRBV7-9 combines with J gene TRBJ2-1, with unresolved D. The CDR3 extends over 10 amino acids. Per the germline V gene, CDR1 is SEHNR and CDR2 is FQNEAQ (reference sequence). The CDR3 coding sequence is TGTTCCAGCAGCTTACTAGAGCAGTTCTTC. This codes for CSSSLLEQFF.